The 30 T cell receptor beta chains reported below all come from one sample, sequenced in a study of cytomegalovirus exposure and HLA in healthy donors. TCRdb keeps only in-frame clones here, not all; method: immunoSEQ multiplex PCR. The data contain some 64,000 clones, around 97% of them singletons. Sequencing used PBMCs. The source is a woman between 18 and 30 years old in good health and CMV-seropositive.

This chain uses TRBV28 with TRBJ2-7; D might be TRBD1 (6 bases). CDR1 and CDR2 (germline): MDHEN, SYDVKM. The CDR3 is 13 amino acids. Trimming took 2 bases from V and 1 from J, leaving 6 bases between them. CDR3 region: CASSLGQSYEQYF. CDR3 coding DNA: TGTGCCAGCAGTTTAGGACAGTCCTACGAGCAGTACTTC.

V gene TRBV5-5 combines with J gene TRBJ2-6; D might be TRBD2 (5 bases). Trimming stripped 4 bases from V and 4 bases from J, with 15 bases between. From germline, CDR1 is SGHKS and CDR2 YYEKEE (reference sequence). This CDR3 comprises 16 residues. The CDR3, as DNA: TGTGCCAGCAGCACTTCAGGCGGGTTCGGGGCCAACGTCCTGACTTTC. The encoded protein is CASSTSGGFGANVLTF.

The rearrangement joins TRBV27 to TRBJ2-7; TRBD1 is a possible D gene (6 bases). With 10 bases removed from V and 6 bases from J, the gap between germline ends came to 22 bases. The CDR3 sequence is 14 residues long. Germline V gene lookup returns CDR1 MNHEY and CDR2 SMNVEV (reference sequence). The CDR3: CAIGPHQRGGEQYF. The CDR3 DNA sequence: TGTGCCATCGGACCACATCAGAGAGGGGGCGAGCAGTACTTC.

The CDR3 reads CASSLSGLQETQYF. The CDR3 nucleotides read TGTGCCAGCAGCTTATCAGGGCTACAAGAGACCCAGTACTTC. V gene TRBV7-9 combines with J gene TRBJ2-5; a possible D gene is TRBD1 (5 bases). Germline assignment: CDR1 SEHNR and CDR2 FQNEAQ (reference sequence). The CDR3 covers 14 residues. Deletions cut 2 bases from V and 2 bases from J, with 9 bases between.

The rearrangement joins TRBV6-4 to TRBJ2-3; the D gene is possibly TRBD2 (5 bases). The germline gives CDR1 MRHNA, CDR2 SNTAGT. The CDR3 consists of 14 residues. V lost 4 bases, J lost 4 bases, and 12 bases lay in between. The CDR3 protein is CASSVSVSADTQYF. CDR3 coding DNA: TGTGCCAGCAGTGTTAGCGTCAGTGCAGATACGCAGTATTTT.

This chain uses TRBV6-5 with TRBJ2-1, with D possibly TRBD2 on 6 matching bases. Trimming removed 0 bases at V and 4 bases at J, with 10 bases between. The CDR3 sequence is 15 residues long. The germline CDR1 and CDR2 sequences are MNHEY and SVGAGI. CDR3 residues: CASSYSGREYNEQFF. Here the CDR3 DNA reads TGTGCCAGCAGTTACTCGGGCCGGGAGTACAATGAGCAGTTCTTC.

The genes are TRBV28 and TRBJ2-7; D might be TRBD2 (5 bases). Trimming pared 6 bases from V and 0 bases from J, leaving 21 bases between. Germline assignment: CDR1 MDHEN and CDR2 SYDVKM. The CDR3 is 17 residues long. The DNA of the CDR3 is TGTGCCAGCAGGCCTCCTAGCCGAATAATAAGCTCCTACGAGCAGTACTTC. Its protein product is CASRPPSRIISSYEQYF.

J is TRBJ2-7 and V is TRBV14; D possibly corresponds to TRBD2 (7 bases). This CDR3 has 16 residues. Germline loops: CDR1 SGHDN, CDR2 FVKESK. Trimming pared 2 bases from V and 0 bases from J, leaving 14 bases between. The CDR3 DNA reads as TGTGCCAGCAGCCAAAGGGGGGGCCCATTCTCCTACGAGCAGTACTTC. This sequence encodes CASSQRGGPFSYEQYF.

This rearrangement joins TRBV5-4 to TRBJ2-3, with TRBD2 as a possible D gene (5 bases). The CDR3 runs 13 residues. V was shortened by 6 bases and J by 6 bases, with 14 bases between the two germline ends. Looked up from germline, CDR1 is SGHNT and CDR2 is YYREEE (reference sequence). CDR3: CASKGWRADTQYF. The CDR3 nucleotides read TGTGCCAGCAAAGGGTGGCGGGCGGATACGCAGTATTTT.

The chain uses TRBV27 and TRBJ1-1, with D unclear. Germline loops: CDR1 MNHEY, CDR2 SMNVEV (reference sequence). This CDR3 is built from 12 residues. The V end lost 10 bases, the J end lost 1 base, and 10 bases lay between the germline ends. CDR3 protein: CATRSGNTEAFF. The CDR3 nucleotides read TGTGCCACCAGGTCGGGGAACACTGAAGCTTTCTTT.

This sequence joins TRBV6-1 and TRBJ1-2; D is unclear. V was cut by 3 bases and J by 2 bases, with 10 bases left in between. There are 14 residues in the CDR3. CDR1 and CDR2 (germline): MNHNS, SASEGT. In nucleotides, the CDR3 is TGTGCCAGCAGTGATTGGCAGGCCAACTATGGCTACACCTTC. Amino acid sequence: CASSDWQANYGYTF.

V and J are TRBV28 and TRBJ1-5; D unresolved. The CDR3 extends over 15 amino acids. Germline V CDR1 and CDR2: MDHEN, SYDVKM. Between the trimmed V and J ends, which lost 5 bases and 4 bases, there was a span of 15 bases. CDR3 sequence: CASSKTGGENQPQHF. The CDR3 bases are TGTGCCAGCAGTAAAACGGGAGGTGAGAATCAGCCCCAGCATTTT.

This clone is a singleton in its sample. V usage is TRBV7-9 and J usage is TRBJ2-7, with D possibly TRBD2 on 6 matching bases. The ends were cut back, 3 bases at V and 2 bases at J, with 17 bases in the middle. The V gene's germline CDR1 is SEHNR and CDR2 FQNEAQ (reference sequence). This CDR3 is 16 amino acids long. CDR3 nucleotide sequence: TGTGCCAGCAGCTTCCAAACCGGGACTCGCACCTACGAGCAGTACTTC. Translated, it gives CASSFQTGTRTYEQYF.

The genes are TRBV11-2 and TRBJ1-5; 7 bases map to TRBD1. Per germline, CDR1 SGHAT and CDR2 FQNNGV. Trimming cost V 5 bases and J 0 bases; bases outside gene matches: 10. This CDR3 has 17 amino acids. Here the CDR3 DNA reads TGTGCCAGCAGCCCCCTTACCGGGACAGCTAGCAATCAGCCCCAGCATTTT. Protein product: CASSPLTGTASNQPQHF.

The chain uses TRBV9 and TRBJ2-7; tentative D call: TRBD1 (7 bases). The CDR3 extends over 14 amino acids. Germline assignment: CDR1 SGDLS and CDR2 YYNGEE. Trimming left V 2 bases short and J 6 bases short, with 15 bases between. The CDR3 nucleotides read TGTGCCAGCAGCGTGTCCGCGGAGGGGGCCGAGCAGTACTTC. Translating gives CASSVSAEGAEQYF. Filled out from reference TRBV9 and TRBJ2-7, the complete variable domain reads DSGVTQTPKHLITATGQRVTLRCSPRSGDLSVYWYQQSLDQGLQFLIQYYNGEERAKGNILERFSAQQFPDLHSELNLSSLELGDSALYFCASSVSAEGAEQYFGPGTRLTVT.

The chain couples TRBV6-5 to TRBJ1-1, with 7 bases identical to TRBD1. Germline trimming cut 0 bases from V and 11 bases from J; bases unmatched to any gene: 3. Germline CDR1 MNHEY, CDR2 SVGAGI. The CDR3 runs to 12 residues. CDR3: CASSYSGGKAFF. Written as DNA, the CDR3 is TGTGCCAGCAGTTACTCAGGGGGCAAGGCTTTCTTT.

V gene TRBV6-5 combines with J gene TRBJ1-5; D uncertain. Germline values: CDR1 MNHEY, CDR2 SVGAGI. The ends were cut back, 4 bases at V and 5 bases at J, with 6 bases in the middle. CDR3 length: 12 amino acids. CDR3 in DNA: TGTGCCAGCAGTTCCGGAGATCAGCCCCAGCATTTT. Residues: CASSSGDQPQHF.

The chain combines TRBV15 with TRBJ1-5; D possibly corresponds to TRBD1 (6 bases). Germline V lookup: CDR1 LNHNV, CDR2 YYDKDF (reference sequence). Deletions cut 5 bases from V and 6 bases from J, with 14 bases between. CDR3 length: 14 residues. This chain's CDR3 is CATSGSEGVQPQHF. CDR3 DNA: TGTGCCACCAGCGGTTCAGAGGGGGTTCAGCCCCAGCATTTT.

The gene calls are TRBV6-1 and TRBJ2-7, with D perhaps TRBD1 (5 bases). The length of the CDR3 is 14 residues. The V end lost 4 bases, the J end lost 3 bases, and 13 bases lay between the germline ends. Germline V gives CDR1 MNHNS, CDR2 SASEGT. The CDR3 DNA follows: TGTGCCAGCAGTGTCGGTAACAGGAACTACGAGCAGTACTTC. Protein product: CASSVGNRNYEQYF.

This chain connects TRBV29-1 to TRBJ2-3, with no clear D. V lost 3 bases and J lost 0, with 7 bases in between. This CDR3 contains 13 residues. CDR1 and CDR2 (germline): SQVTM, ANQGSEA. In DNA, the CDR3 is TGCAGCGTTGACTTAGTGAGCACAGATACGCAGTATTTT. Translating it yields CSVDLVSTDTQYF.

This chain links TRBV28 with TRBJ2-1; 7 bases align to TRBD1. The CDR3 spans 15 residues. CDR1 is MDHEN and CDR2 is SYDVKM in the germline V gene. After removal of 3 bases from V and 7 bases from J, the junction contained 9 bases not matched to a gene. The CDR3 nucleotides read TGTGCCAGCAGTTTGTCCGGGACAGAAAAGAATGAGCAGTTCTTC. The encoded protein is CASSLSGTEKNEQFF.

V usage is TRBV30 and J usage is TRBJ2-5, with D possibly being TRBD1 (5 bases). The CDR3 has 16 residues. CDR1 is GTSNPN and CDR2 is SVGIG in the germline V gene (reference sequence). Trimming took 2 bases from V and 7 from J, leaving 23 bases between them. DNA for the CDR3: TGTGCCTGGAGTCCGCTGGTGGGCAGGGCCCAGGGGACCCAGTACTTC. Its protein is CAWSPLVGRAQGTQYF.

The CDR3 nucleotides are TGTGCCAGCAGCGTAGCCGGAACTAGGTCCACAGATACGCAGTATTTT. Its translation: CASSVAGTRSTDTQYF. The chain uses TRBV9 and TRBJ2-3; the D gene is possibly TRBD2 (5 bases). CDR1 SGDLS and CDR2 YYNGEE come from the germline V gene. The CDR3 spans 16 residues. Trimming pared 0 bases from V and 2 bases from J, leaving 13 bases between.

V and J are TRBV27 and TRBJ2-5, with D tentatively TRBD1 (6 bases). Trimming stripped 3 bases from V and 2 bases from J, with 13 bases between. Germline values: CDR1 MNHEY, CDR2 SMNVEV (reference sequence). The CDR3 spans 15 residues. In DNA, the CDR3 is TGTGCCAGCAGTTTCTCTAGACAGGTTCAAGAGACCCAGTACTTC. It codes for CASSFSRQVQETQYF.

This clone was found once. The chain employs TRBV19 and TRBJ2-2; D remains unclear. The V gene's germline CDR1 is LNHDA and CDR2 SQIVND (reference sequence). The germline V and J ends were trimmed by 3 bases and 3 bases, with 11 bases remaining between them. This CDR3 region has 15 residues. The CDR3 nucleotides are TGTGCCAGTAGTATTGGTATAGTTCACACCGGGGAGCTGTTTTTT. Protein sequence: CASSIGIVHTGELFF.

The genes are TRBV30 and TRBJ2-3; 9 bases are a match to TRBD2. This CDR3 is built from 13 residues. CDR1 and CDR2 (germline): GTSNPN, SVGIG (reference sequence). In nucleotides, the CDR3 is TGTTCGAGGACGGCGGGAGGGGCAGATACGCAGTATTTT. Protein sequence: CSRTAGGADTQYF.

V usage is TRBV9 and J usage is TRBJ2-6; TRBD1 agrees at 12 bases. This CDR3 has 18 amino acids. CDR1 and CDR2 (germline): SGDLS, YYNGEE. Unmatched junction bases numbered 7, after V lost 3 bases and J lost 3 bases. The CDR3 region has the DNA TGTGCCAGCAGCGCGACCGGGACAGGGGGCATTGGGGCCAACGTCCTGACTTTC. Its protein is CASSATGTGGIGANVLTF. Filled out from reference TRBV9 and TRBJ2-6, the complete variable domain reads DSGVTQTPKHLITATGQRVTLRCSPRSGDLSVYWYQQSLDQGLQFLIQYYNGEERAKGNILERFSAQQFPDLHSELNLSSLELGDSALYFCASSATGTGGIGANVLTFGAGSRLTVL.

The chain uses TRBV5-1 and TRBJ2-3, with TRBD1 identical over 11 bases. Trimming at V came to 4 bases and at J to 4 bases, leaving 8 bases not matched to a gene. CDR1 is SGHRS and CDR2 is YFSETQ in the germline V gene. The CDR3 length is 16 residues. The CDR3 here is CASSPAGTGGPDTQYF. CDR3 bases: TGCGCCAGCAGCCCCGCCGGGACAGGGGGTCCAGATACGCAGTATTTT.

The chain couples TRBV5-1 to TRBJ1-1, with D maybe TRBD1 (5 bases). CDR1 is SGHRS, CDR2 YFSETQ, per germline. CDR3 length: 16 amino acids. Trimming stripped 2 bases from V and 0 bases from J, with 14 bases between. The CDR3 region is CASSFQGTTLNTEAFF. For the CDR3, the DNA is TGCGCCAGCAGCTTCCAGGGAACCACCTTGAACACTGAAGCTTTCTTT.

This chain links TRBV5-4 with TRBJ1-1; D unresolved. V lost 4 bases and J 5 bases, leaving 15 bases between the germline ends. The CDR3 has 14 amino acids. CDR1 is SGHNT and CDR2 is YYREEE in the germline V gene (reference sequence). The CDR3 DNA follows: TGTGCCAGCAGCGGGGAGCTTGCTGGGACTGAAGCTTTCTTT. Translation: CASSGELAGTEAFF.